A selection of T cell receptor beta chains follows, all from one sample in a study of T cell repertoires in cytomegalovirus infection. A single record per CDR3 protein comes from TCRdb applying MiXCR to the reads. In the table there are approximately 990,000 distinct CDR3 sequences, 30% to 40% of which are singletons. These receptors' antigens are unknown. The input for sequencing was cultured CD8+ T cells from PBMCs, taken from culture after CMV antigen stimulation. The origin of the receptors is a human donor in good health (CMV status not recorded). Some clones in this sample may be carry-over from other donors' samples. CDR3s include the opening cysteine and the closing phenylalanine or tryptophan. A D gene is named only where the DNA matches it firmly. Clone size is not always given. Where it is, it says once, few, many or a class for expanded clones.

abundance: many; v_gene: TRBV7-8; j_gene: TRBJ2-3; len: 14; d_gene: .; CDR3aa: CASSLGLEADTQYF; CDR3nt: TGTGCCAGCAGCTTAGGGCTCGAGGCAGATACGCAGTATTTT
abundance: few; v_gene: TRBV18; j_gene: TRBJ2-2; len: 13; d_gene: .; CDR3aa: CASSPIWSGELFF; CDR3nt: TGTGCCAGCTCACCAATTTGGAGTGGGGAGCTGTTTTTT
abundance: few; v_gene: TRBV2; j_gene: TRBJ2-5; len: 15; d_gene: .; CDR3aa: CASSEVALPQETQYF; CDR3nt: TGTGCCAGCAGTGAAGTAGCACTACCCCAAGAGACCCAGTACTTC
abundance: .; v_gene: TRBV5-1; j_gene: TRBJ1-1; len: 13; d_gene: .; CDR3aa: CASSSAQKNEAFF; CDR3nt: TGCGCCAGCAGCTCCGCCCAGAAAAATGAAGCTTTCTTT
abundance: .; v_gene: TRBV12-3/TRBV12-4; j_gene: TRBJ2-1; len: 15; d_gene: .; CDR3aa: CASSLAPSLYNEQFF; CDR3nt: TGTGCCAGCAGTCTGGCCCCCTCTCTCTACAATGAGCAGTTCTTC
abundance: .; v_gene: TRBV9; j_gene: TRBJ2-3; len: 14; d_gene: .; CDR3aa: CASSDPRITDTQYF; CDR3nt: TGTGCCAGCAGCGACCCGAGAATCACAGATACGCAGTATTTT
abundance: .; v_gene: TRBV6-5; j_gene: TRBJ1-3; len: 16; d_gene: TRBD1; CDR3aa: CASTPGQPNSGNTIYF; CDR3nt: TGTGCCAGCACCCCGGGACAGCCTAACTCTGGAAACACCATATATTTT
abundance: many; v_gene: TRBV6-6; j_gene: TRBJ1-1; len: 13; d_gene: .; CDR3aa: CASSYNRVTEAFF; CDR3nt: TGTGCCAGCAGTTACAACAGGGTCACTGAAGCTTTCTTT
abundance: .; v_gene: TRBV5-6; j_gene: TRBJ2-7; len: 15; d_gene: .; CDR3aa: CASSLYGSGPYEQYF; CDR3nt: TGTGCCAGCAGCTTGTATGGATCGGGACCCTACGAGCAGTACTTC
abundance: few; v_gene: TRBV7-9; j_gene: TRBJ2-2; len: 14; d_gene: .; CDR3aa: CASSRGQPFGELFF; CDR3nt: TGTGCCAGCAGCCGGGGACAACCCTTTGGGGAGCTGTTTTTT
abundance: .; v_gene: TRBV6-2/TRBV6-3; j_gene: TRBJ2-4; len: 16; d_gene: .; CDR3aa: CASSYSVTLAKNIQYF; CDR3nt: TGTGCCAGCAGTTACTCAGTTACTTTAGCCAAAAACATTCAGTACTTC
abundance: few; v_gene: TRBV12-5; j_gene: TRBJ1-1; len: 17; d_gene: .; CDR3aa: CASGLVLYETWGTEAFF; CDR3nt: TGTGCTAGTGGTTTGGTTCTTTACGAAACCTGGGGGACTGAAGCTTTCTTT
abundance: .; v_gene: TRBV2; j_gene: TRBJ1-1; len: 10; d_gene: .; CDR3aa: CASRGTGAFF; CDR3nt: TGTGCCAGCAGGGGGACTGGAGCTTTCTTT
abundance: .; v_gene: TRBV7-9; j_gene: TRBJ2-1; len: 16; d_gene: .; CDR3aa: CASSLIGQLPYNEQFF; CDR3nt: TGTGCCAGCAGCTTAATAGGACAGTTACCTTACAATGAGCAGTTCTTC
abundance: .; v_gene: TRBV19; j_gene: TRBJ2-7; len: 14; d_gene: TRBD1; CDR3aa: CASSIGGQSYEQYF; CDR3nt: TGTGCCAGTAGTATAGGGGGACAGAGCTACGAGCAGTACTTC
abundance: few; v_gene: TRBV19; j_gene: TRBJ2-1; len: 15; d_gene: TRBD2; CDR3aa: CASSLAGANYNEQFF; CDR3nt: TGTGCCAGTTCGTTAGCGGGGGCTAACTACAATGAGCAGTTCTTC
abundance: .; v_gene: TRBV20-1; j_gene: TRBJ2-7; len: 14; d_gene: .; CDR3aa: CSARDPGGSYEQYF; CDR3nt: TGCAGTGCTAGAGATCCGGGCGGCTCCTACGAGCAGTACTTC
abundance: .; v_gene: TRBV4-3; j_gene: TRBJ2-3; len: 16; d_gene: .; CDR3aa: CASSQVGVGRADTQYF; CDR3nt: TGCGCCAGCAGCCAAGTGGGGGTGGGAAGGGCAGATACGCAGTATTTT